The 16 T cell receptor beta chains reported below all come from one sample, sequenced in a study of blood T cell repertoires in COVID-19. Measured with immunoSEQ multiplex PCR; TCRdb has only the in-frame clones, and not every one. The sample lists under 450,000 clones; less than 90% were seen once. The sample consisted of peripheral blood. The source is a woman aged 55-75 years with COVID-19, enrolled during active disease.

This clone was seen only once. The sample carries other DNA sequences with the same CDR3. This sequence joins TRBV19 and TRBJ2-7; 11 bases agree with TRBD1. V lost 7 bases, J lost 2 bases, and 4 bases stayed unmatched. Germline CDR1 and CDR2: LNHDA and SQIVND (reference sequence). The CDR3 has 14 amino acids. CDR3 in DNA: TGTGCCAGTACTCCGGGACAGGGGGCCTACGAGCAGTACTTC. Residues: CASTPGQGAYEQYF.

The rearrangement uses TRBV7-8 and TRBJ1-1; perhaps TRBD1 as D (6 bases). This CDR3 region has 15 residues. Germline-derived CDR1 and CDR2 are SGHVS and FQNEAQ. V lost 5 bases, J lost 1 base, and 14 bases lay in between. CDR3 DNA: TGTGCCAGCAGCCCCCGAGAGGGGGAGAACACTGAAGCTTTCTTT. Protein product: CASSPREGENTEAFF.

The chain joins TRBV30 to TRBJ1-2, with D perhaps matching TRBD1 (5 bases). There are 12 residues in the CDR3. Germline assignment: CDR1 GTSNPN and CDR2 SVGIG (reference sequence). Trimming stripped 1 base from V and 4 bases from J, with 7 bases between. The CDR3 loop reads CAWSGGGYGYTF. The CDR3 region has the DNA TGTGCCTGGAGTGGGGGGGGCTATGGCTACACCTTC.

This clone was seen a single time. This rearrangement joins TRBV11-3 to TRBJ1-4, with TRBD1 matching over 9 bases. The CDR3 runs to 16 residues. Germline V gene sequence: CDR1 SGHNT, CDR2 YENEEA. V lost 5 bases, J lost 2 bases, and 6 bases stayed unmatched. CDR3 in amino acids: CASSPDRGTTNEKLFF. The CDR3 nucleotides read TGTGCCAGCAGCCCTGACAGGGGGACGACTAATGAAAAACTGTTTTTT.

This chain uses TRBV2 with TRBJ1-2; 7 positions agree with TRBD1. Germline V gene lookup returns CDR1 SNHLY and CDR2 FYNNEI. V trimming: 8 bases; J trimming: 7 bases; junction bases outside the gene matches: 7. The CDR3 spans 12 residues. CDR3 protein: CASQDRAGGYTF. Written as DNA, the CDR3 is TGTGCCAGCCAAGACAGGGCTGGTGGCTACACCTTC.

V and J are TRBV6-1 and TRBJ1-2; 7 nucleotides align to TRBD1. Trimming took 1 base from V and 4 from J; bases not matched to a gene: 3. Germline lookup yields CDR1 MNHNS and CDR2 SASEGT. This CDR3 spans 14 amino acids. DNA for the CDR3: TGTGCCAGCAGTGAAGGGGACAGCCGCTATGGCTACACCTTC. Translated, it gives CASSEGDSRYGYTF.

This clone showed up just once. The chain links TRBV19 to TRBJ1-5; 8 bases are shared with TRBD1. The CDR3 is 15 amino acids. CDR1 is LNHDA, CDR2 SQIVND, per germline (reference sequence). Trimming removed 3 bases from V and 6 bases from J; junction bases left unmatched: 7. DNA of the CDR3: TGTGCCAGTAGTATCCCGGACAGGGCGATTCAGCCCCAGCATTTT. Amino acid sequence: CASSIPDRAIQPQHF.

J is TRBJ2-1 and V is TRBV2; 10 nucleotides align to TRBD1. The CDR3 runs to 13 residues. CDR1 and CDR2 from the germline V gene are SNHLY and FYNNEI. Germline trimming cut 6 bases from V and 6 bases from J; bases unmatched to any gene: 2. The CDR3 reads CASSGDRGNEQFF. The CDR3, as DNA: TGTGCCAGCAGCGGGGACAGGGGCAATGAGCAGTTCTTC.

The chain has TRBV12-3 or TRBV12-4 and TRBJ2-7; perhaps TRBD1 as D (5 bases). The CDR3 is 13 amino acids. Trimming pared 2 bases from V and 5 bases from J, leaving 10 bases between. The CDR3 loop reads CASSLQGGDEQYF. The CDR3 nucleotides are TGTGCCAGCAGTTTACAGGGCGGTGACGAGCAGTACTTC.

The chain joins TRBV5-1 to TRBJ2-7, with TRBD2 matching over 14 bases. Germline CDR1 and CDR2: SGHRS and YFSETQ. With 3 bases clipped from V and 2 bases from J, the junction kept 7 bases outside the gene matches. The CDR3 loop spans 17 amino acids. The CDR3 sequence: CASSYSGTSGGTYEQYF. In DNA, the CDR3 is TGCGCCAGCAGCTATTCCGGGACTAGCGGGGGAACCTACGAGCAGTACTTC.

The chain carries TRBV4-2 and TRBJ2-2; 8 bases agree with TRBD2. CDR1 and CDR2 from the germline V gene are LGHNA and YNFKEQ. This CDR3 has 18 amino acids. With V trimmed by 1 base and J by 0 bases, 7 bases remained unmatched. In DNA, the CDR3 is TGTGCCAGCAGCCAAGTGGTAGCGGGGTATACGAACACCGGGGAGCTGTTTTTT. Amino acids: CASSQVVAGYTNTGELFF.

The chain uses TRBV12-3 or TRBV12-4 and TRBJ1-1; D gene uncertain. V was shortened by 5 bases and J by 4 bases, with 11 bases between the two germline ends. This CDR3 region has 13 residues. The CDR3 sequence: CASSPIQLTEAFF. In nucleotides, the CDR3 is TGTGCCAGCAGTCCCATACAGCTCACTGAAGCTTTCTTT.

The chain recombines TRBV5-1 with TRBJ1-4, with D hard to call. Trimming cost V 0 bases and J 0 bases, with 6 bases left between them. CDR3 length: 15 residues. From germline, CDR1 is SGHRS and CDR2 YFSETQ. The DNA of the CDR3 is TGCGCCAGCAGCTTGGGAGGAGCAACTAATGAAAAACTGTTTTTT. It translates to CASSLGGATNEKLFF.

The chain joins TRBV5-1 to TRBJ2-1; TRBD1 is a possible D gene (5 bases). The CDR3 consists of 16 residues. Germline values: CDR1 SGHRS, CDR2 YFSETQ. Trimming took 7 bases from V and 1 from J, leaving 18 bases between them. The CDR3 is CASGGHMEISYNEQFF. CDR3 DNA sequence: TGCGCCAGCGGCGGACACATGGAGATTTCCTACAATGAGCAGTTCTTC.

The chain joins TRBV6-5 to TRBJ2-7, with TRBD2 matching 10 bases. The CDR3 is 15 amino acids. J lost 3 bases, V lost 4 bases, and 6 bases had no gene match. Germline CDR1 MNHEY, CDR2 SVGAGI. The CDR3 spells CASSFSTSGDYEQYF. In nucleotides, the CDR3 is TGTGCCAGCAGTTTTTCTACTAGCGGGGACTACGAGCAGTACTTC.

The rearrangement links TRBV5-1 to TRBJ2-5; 9 bases align to TRBD2. Trimming took 1 base from V and 5 from J; bases not matched to a gene: 6. This CDR3 is built from 15 residues. CDR1 and CDR2 from the germline V gene are SGHRS and YFSETQ. This CDR3 is CASSLMSSGGETQYF. The CDR3 nucleotides are TGCGCCAGCAGCTTGATGAGTAGCGGGGGCGAGACCCAGTACTTC.